This T cell receptor beta chain was sequenced in a study of CD8 T cells in ankylosing spondylitis (dated 2017 in TCRdb). Turning to the overall study: The study set out to find disease-linked TCR variants by profiling T cell receptor beta repertoires in ankylosing spondylitis patients and healthy donors. Peripheral blood was sampled, and synovial fluid was additionally collected from ankylosing spondylitis patients. The whole study cohort included 108 healthy donors and around 25 ankylosing spondylitis patients.

Measured from the cysteine to the phenylalanine, the CDR3 is 13 residues long. Of the read, only the CDR3 DNA is kept; its 39 bases are in frame from base 1. The junction shows trimming of 5 bases on V and 3 bases on J, plus 11 bases between the germline ends. CDR1 and CDR2, looked up from the germline V gene (reference sequence), are SEHNR and FQNEAQ. Sequenced on an Illumina HiSeq 2500. Quantitative 5'-RACE with molecular barcodes was used to prepare TCR beta libraries. Per the original workflow: Disease-linked TCR variants were identified with a new computational method built on a probabilistic model of VDJ rearrangement. The raw public reads went through TCRdb reprocessing: fastp at Q25, MiXCR clone calling, in-frame beta chains kept. Entries are consolidated by CDR3 protein sequence, retaining the most common genes and DNA. TCRdb, not the original authors, processed these V and J calls. This sample holds about 390,000 distinct CDR3 sequences; about a fifth were observed only once. The ten largest clones take up less than 20% of the sample.

What the work shows at the level of the full study, not this receptor alone: Blood from ankylosing spondylitis patients appeared to be characterized by a TCR beta motif composed of eight highly homologous amino acid variants. A CD8+ phenotype was shown by the disease-linked clones, which were found at relatively low frequencies in peripheral blood. According to the report, matched synovial fluid samples from ankylosing spondylitis patients were significantly enriched for the disease-linked clones. Some motif variants had previously been reported in the synovial fluid and blood of reactive arthritis patients, which suggests shared mechanisms of disease initiation.

This clonotype was seen a handful of times. Its antigen is unknown. The sample holds no much larger clone one base away, and base qualities are not on file. The sequence was collected from a male donor with ankylosing spondylitis. The sample taken for sequencing was blood, either unsorted or a sorted T cell fraction (not recorded which). Rearrangement joined TRBV7-9 to TRBJ2-7, and perhaps TRBD1 as D gene, on 7 matching bases. The CDR3 amino acid sequence is: CASSAGQLYEQYF. Here is the DNA: TGTGCCAGCAGCGCGGGACAGCTCTACGAGCAGTACTTC.